These 27 T cell receptor beta chains share one sample of origin, sequenced in a study of blood T cell repertoires in COVID-19. The assay was immunoSEQ multiplex PCR, and TCRdb's table has in-frame clones only and misses some. The repertoire includes approximately 20,000 clones, 85% of them detected once, and roughly 60% sits in the top ten. The specimen sequenced was peripheral blood. The receptors derive from a man of 80 years or more with acute or convalescent COVID-19.

J is TRBJ1-2 and V is TRBV6-5, with TRBD1 identical over 7 bases. The germline V gene has CDR1 MNHEY and CDR2 SVGAGI. V shed 2 bases and J 7 bases; nucleotides not matched to a gene: 7. The CDR3 contains 14 residues. In DNA, the CDR3 is TGTGCCAGCAGTTACCAGACAGGGCTGTCTGGCTACACCTTC. Protein: CASSYQTGLSGYTF.

The V gene is TRBV13, the J gene TRBJ2-2; 9 nucleotides line up with TRBD1. This CDR3 is 16 amino acids long. The germline V gene has CDR1 PRHDT and CDR2 FYEKMQ (reference sequence). After removal of 10 bases from V and 0 bases from J, the junction contained 9 bases not matched to a gene. Here the CDR3 reads CATRRGTGPNTGELFF. The DNA of the CDR3 is TGTGCCACCAGACGAGGGACAGGGCCGAACACCGGGGAGCTGTTTTTT.

V usage is TRBV5-1 and J usage is TRBJ2-7; the D gene is possibly TRBD2 (7 bases). Between the trimmed V and J ends, which lost 0 bases and 5 bases, there was a span of 21 bases. The CDR3 totals 17 residues. CDR1 is SGHRS and CDR2 is YFSETQ in the germline V gene. CDR3 sequence (DNA): TGCGCCAGCAGCTTGGGATCGGGCCTCGGGGGGCATAACGAGCAGTACTTC. It specifies CASSLGSGLGGHNEQYF.

The gene calls are TRBV7-8 and TRBJ2-7; tentatively, D is TRBD1 (6 bases). The CDR3 totals 13 residues. Trimming cost V 3 bases and J 0 bases, with 6 bases left between them. From germline, CDR1 is SGHVS and CDR2 FQNEAQ. CDR3 bases: TGTGCCAGCAGCTTGGACAGCTCCTACGAGCAGTACTTC. Translation: CASSLDSSYEQYF.

This chain links TRBV4-3 with TRBJ2-1; D uncertain. The CDR3 sequence is 15 residues long. The ends were cut back, 0 bases at V and 4 bases at J, with 10 bases in the middle. Germline loops: CDR1 LGHNA, CDR2 YSLEER. CDR3 coding DNA: TGCGCCAGCAGCCAAGATCTAGGCCCGTACAATGAGCAGTTCTTC. It is translated as CASSQDLGPYNEQFF.

The chain carries TRBV12-3 or TRBV12-4 and TRBJ1-6; D uncertain. V was pared by 8 bases and J by 6 bases, with 11 bases between. This CDR3 has 13 amino acids. The CDR3 coding sequence is TGTGCCAGCGGCGGGTGGGGTAATTCACCCCTCCACTTT. Its protein is CASGGWGNSPLHF.

This chain joins TRBV7-9 and TRBJ2-7; the D gene is possibly TRBD1 (6 bases). The CDR3 has 14 amino acids. From germline, CDR1 is SEHNR and CDR2 FQNEAQ (reference sequence). V shed 5 bases and J shed 6 bases, with 17 bases lying between them. This CDR3 is CASSDTGQGIEQYF. In nucleotides, the CDR3 is TGTGCCAGCAGCGACACAGGGCAGGGGATCGAGCAGTACTTC. Drawing the rest from reference TRBV7-9 and TRBJ2-7, the complete variable domain is DTGVSQNPRHKITKRGQNVTFRCDPISEHNRLYWYRQTLGQGPEFLTYFQNEAQLEKSRLLSDRFSAERPKGSFSTLEIQRTEQGDSAMYLCASSDTGQGIEQYFGPGTRLTVT.

The V and J genes are TRBV7-2 and TRBJ1-2; possible D gene TRBD1, 6 bases. Trimming pared 2 bases from V and 5 bases from J, leaving 9 bases between. The CDR3 totals 13 residues. Germline V gives CDR1 SGHTA, CDR2 FQGNSA. CDR3 sequence: CASSLNTGYGYTF. The CDR3 DNA sequence: TGTGCCAGCAGCTTAAACACAGGGTATGGCTACACCTTC.

The V gene is TRBV11-1, the J gene TRBJ2-7; D is perhaps TRBD1 (6 bases). The CDR3 has 12 amino acids. V shed 0 bases and J shed 8 bases, with 8 bases lying between them. Germline V gives CDR1 SGHAT, CDR2 FQDESV (reference sequence). The CDR3 protein is CASSLAQGKQYF. The CDR3 DNA follows: TGTGCCAGCAGCTTAGCGCAGGGGAAGCAGTACTTC.

J is TRBJ1-2 and V is TRBV30; the D is unclear. The CDR3 consists of 15 residues. CDR1 and CDR2 from the germline V gene are GTSNPN and SVGIG (reference sequence). Trimming left V 4 bases short and J 2 bases short, with 17 bases between. The CDR3 protein is CAWTPMSPKNYGYTF. The CDR3 region has the DNA TGTGCCTGGACCCCTATGTCACCGAAAAACTATGGCTACACCTTC.

This chain joins TRBV7-2 and TRBJ1-2, with 9 positions matching TRBD1. Germline loops: CDR1 SGHTA, CDR2 FQGNSA. This CDR3 region has 15 residues. V was pared by 6 bases and J by 2 bases, with 7 bases of the junction left unmatched. CDR3 nucleotide sequence: TGTGCCAGCAGGAATCGACAGGGGGGGAACTATGGCTACACCTTC. Its translation: CASRNRQGGNYGYTF.

The chain links TRBV28 to TRBJ1-6; D is possibly TRBD1 (5 bases). V was trimmed by 8 bases and J by 0 bases, leaving 11 bases between them. Germline-derived CDR1 and CDR2 are MDHEN and SYDVKM. CDR3 length: 15 amino acids. CDR3 loop: CASGAEISYNSPLHF. The CDR3 region has the DNA TGTGCCAGCGGGGCGGAAATCTCCTATAATTCACCCCTCCACTTT.

V and J are TRBV11-2 and TRBJ2-1; 9 nucleotides match TRBD1. The V and J ends lost 5 bases and 12 bases, in that order; junction bases with no gene match: 5. The germline V gene encodes CDR1 SGHAT and CDR2 FQNNGV. The CDR3 has 12 amino acids. The CDR3 sequence is CASSLSGQGQFF. The CDR3 DNA follows: TGTGCCAGCAGCCTTTCGGGACAGGGGCAGTTCTTC.

The J gene is TRBJ1-5, the V gene TRBV11-2; D gene unclear. Germline V gene sequence: CDR1 SGHAT, CDR2 FQNNGV. The CDR3 consists of 15 residues. The V gene lost 2 bases and the J gene lost 4 bases, with 12 bases spanning the gap. CDR3 in amino acids: CASSLSFDTNQPQHF. In DNA, the CDR3 is TGTGCCAGCAGCTTATCCTTCGACACAAATCAGCCCCAGCATTTT.

The genes are TRBV11-2 and TRBJ2-1; D may be TRBD2 (5 bases). Trimming left V 3 bases short and J 15 bases short, with 15 bases between. The V gene's germline CDR1 is SGHAT and CDR2 FQNNGV. The CDR3 spans 12 residues. The CDR3 region has the DNA TGTGCCAGCAGCTTTGCCCGGGATTCCCGGTTCTTC. It is translated as CASSFARDSRFF. Complete variable domain (other parts from reference TRBV11-2 and TRBJ2-1): EAGVAQSPRYKIIEKRQSVAFWCNPISGHATLYWYQQILGQGPKLLIQFQNNGVVDDSQLPKDRFSAERLKGVDSTLKIQPAKLEDSAVYLCASSFARDSRFFGPGTRLTVL.

The chain employs TRBV15 and TRBJ1-5, with D possibly matching TRBD1 (6 bases). This CDR3 is 17 amino acids long. Germline lookup yields CDR1 LNHNV and CDR2 YYDKDF (reference sequence). Trimming took off 3 bases at V and 5 bases at J, with 20 bases between the two ends. The CDR3 DNA sequence: TGTGCCACCAGCAGTGGACAGACCCCTCTTCTCGATCAGCCCCAGCATTTT. Its protein is CATSSGQTPLLDQPQHF.

This clone appeared once. The CDR3 spells CAISEPPLPQHF. CDR3 DNA: TGTGCCATCAGTGAGCCCCCTTTGCCCCAGCATTTT. The gene calls are TRBV10-3 and TRBJ1-5; D remains ambiguous. Germline V gene sequence: CDR1 ENHRY, CDR2 SYGVKD. The CDR3 extends over 12 amino acids. V was trimmed by 2 bases and J by 9 bases, leaving 8 bases between them.

The V call is TRBV4-1, the J call TRBJ2-1; 8 nucleotides align to TRBD2. Germline V lookup: CDR1 MGHRA, CDR2 YSYEKL. V lost 3 bases to trimming and J lost 2 bases; unmatched junction nucleotides: 6. CDR3 length equals 16 residues. CDR3 in DNA: TGCGCCAGCAGCCAGCTGGGCGGGGGGACCTACAATGAGCAGTTCTTC. Translating it yields CASSQLGGGTYNEQFF.

The chain is built from TRBV5-1 and TRBJ2-1; weak D call: TRBD2 (5 bases). With 0 bases removed from V and 8 bases from J, the gap between germline ends came to 9 bases. Per germline, CDR1 SGHRS and CDR2 YFSETQ. This CDR3 region has 13 residues. CDR3 residues: CASSLAASYEQFF. Here the CDR3 DNA reads TGCGCCAGCAGCTTGGCCGCTAGCTATGAGCAGTTCTTC. The full variable domain, in which reference TRBV5-1 and TRBJ2-1 provide the parts outside the CDR3, is KAGVTQTPRYLIKTRGQQVTLSCSPISGHRSVSWYQQTPGQGLQFLFEYFSETQRNKGNFPGRFSGRQFSNSRSEMNVSTLELGDSALYLCASSLAASYEQFFGPGTRLTVL.

The rearrangement links TRBV12-3 or TRBV12-4 to TRBJ2-5, with 9 bases aligning to TRBD2. The CDR3 is made up of 13 amino acids. Trimming at V came to 6 bases and at J to 8 bases, leaving 7 bases not matched to a gene. This chain's CDR3 is CASSAGGPRTQYF. CDR3 nucleotide sequence: TGTGCCAGCAGCGCGGGGGGGCCCAGAACCCAGTACTTC.

Written as DNA, the CDR3 is TGTGCCAGCAGCTCATGGACAGGGGACAATGAGCAGTTCTTC. Translated, it gives CASSSWTGDNEQFF. The chain joins TRBV7-2 to TRBJ2-1; TRBD1 matches at 9 bases. The V segment lost 4 bases and the J segment 5 bases; nucleotides outside the gene matches: 3. Germline V gives CDR1 SGHTA, CDR2 FQGNSA. The CDR3 consists of 14 residues. The full variable domain, its missing parts supplied by reference TRBV7-2 and TRBJ2-1, is GAGVSQSPSNKVTEKGKDVELRCDPISGHTALYWYRQSLGQGLEFLIYFQGNSAPDKSGLPSDRFSAERTGGSVSTLTIQRTQQEDSAVYLCASSSWTGDNEQFFGPGTRLTVL.

The chain recombines TRBV28 with TRBJ1-4, with no clear D. The CDR3 totals 14 residues. Germline-derived CDR1 and CDR2 are MDHEN and SYDVKM. Trimming shortened V by 6 bases and J by 4 bases, and 12 bases separated the two germline ends. The CDR3 sequence: CASSPRVLNEKLFF. The CDR3 DNA reads TGTGCCAGCAGCCCACGGGTCCTTAATGAAAAACTGTTTTTT.

The CDR3 DNA sequence: TGTGCCAGCAGCCCAAATCGCGGGAACACTGAAGCTTTCTTT. Amino acids: CASSPNRGNTEAFF. The V gene is TRBV11-3, the J gene TRBJ1-1, with D hard to call. Germline CDR1 SGHNT, CDR2 YENEEA. The CDR3 totals 14 residues. Deletions cut 5 bases from V and 1 base from J, with 11 bases between.

The rearrangement links TRBV3-1 (or the pseudogene TRBV3-2) to TRBJ2-1; 9 positions match TRBD1. The CDR3 runs 16 residues. With 5 bases clipped from V and 7 bases from J, the junction kept 12 bases outside the gene matches. CDR1 LGHDT and CDR2 YNNKEL come from the germline V gene (reference sequence). In DNA form, the CDR3 reads TGTGCCAGCAGCAGACGACCGGGACAGGGTGCAAATGAGCAGTTCTTC. This gives the protein CASSRRPGQGANEQFF.

The chain recombines TRBV2 with TRBJ1-2; 8 nucleotides agree with TRBD1. The CDR3 has 16 amino acids. Germline CDR1 and CDR2: SNHLY and FYNNEI. With V trimmed by 3 bases and J by 5 bases, 11 bases remained unmatched. The CDR3 DNA reads TGTGCCAGCAGTGAGCCAGGGGGCATCAAGCGGTATGGCTACACCTTC. Its protein is CASSEPGGIKRYGYTF.

V usage is TRBV5-4 and J usage is TRBJ1-1; D is unclear. Germline-derived CDR1 and CDR2 are SGHNT and YYREEE (reference sequence). This CDR3 is built from 13 residues. Between the trimmed V and J ends, which lost 0 bases and 3 bases, there was a span of 6 bases. The CDR3 sequence: CASSLDTHTEAFF. CDR3 nucleotide sequence: TGTGCCAGCAGCTTGGACACCCACACTGAAGCTTTCTTT. The full variable domain, with the rest looked up from reference TRBV5-4 and TRBJ1-1, is ETGVTQSPTHLIKTRGQQVTLRCSSQSGHNTVSWYQQALGQGPQFIFQYYREEENGRGNFPPRFSGLQFPNYSSELNVNALELDDSALYLCASSLDTHTEAFFGQGTRLTVV.

This clone was counted between two and nine times. V usage is TRBV6-5 and J usage is TRBJ2-7; 12 nucleotides line up with TRBD2. CDR3 length: 15 residues. Germline values: CDR1 MNHEY, CDR2 SVGAGI. The ends lost 6 bases at V and 2 bases at J; junction bases unmatched: 5. CDR3 sequence: CASSQTSGGTYEQYF. Written as DNA, the CDR3 is TGTGCCAGCAGCCAGACTAGCGGGGGTACCTACGAGCAGTACTTC.